This TCR beta chain was profiled in a study of shared clonotypes between healthy human individuals. Whole-study findings and limits: Depth of sequencing was expected to influence donor clonotype sharing.

Comments on this clone: The target antigen is unknown.

The CDR3 has 15 residues. The germline V gene encodes CDR1 SGHAT and CDR2 FQNNGV. V was pared by 7 bases and J by 7 bases, with 9 bases of the junction left unmatched. Donors, healthy HIV-negative adults, lacked recent acute infections or vaccinations. A CD45RA-negative memory subset and a CD45RA+ naive subset were separated from the CD4+ cells. Once extracted for a subset, genomic DNA was divided evenly among several immunoSEQ plates. Some clones are missing from TCRdb's copy, which holds only in-frame ones; the method was immunoSEQ multiplex PCR. In the table there are over a million clones, around 95% of which are singletons.

The chain has TRBV11-2 and TRBJ2-1; 11 nucleotides line up with TRBD2. What was sequenced was naive CD4+ T cells sorted from blood. Subset here: CD45RA+ positively selected. This TCR was recovered from a man aged 30 to 39 in good health. CDR3 in amino acids: CASNSASGRLNEQFF. For the CDR3, the DNA is TGTGCCAGCAACTCAGCTAGCGGGAGGCTGAATGAGCAGTTCTTC.